This TCR beta chain was sequenced in a study of siplizumab effects on memory and regulatory T cells. Germline V gene data show CDR1 as SQVTM and CDR2 as ANQGSEA. V was trimmed by 6 bases and J by 6 bases, leaving 17 bases between them. There are 13 residues in the CDR3. For this clone: Antigen specificity is unknown.

Approximately 10^5 TCR templates underwent assay in every sample. The method was immunoSEQ multiplex PCR; TCRdb's version includes in-frame clones alone and lacks a portion of them. In the table there are over 65,000 clones, 95% of which are singletons. Whole-study results and caveats: Poor capture below about 10^-5 frequency left most alloreactive clones unmapped to unstimulated subsets.

This chain joins TRBV29-1 and TRBJ1-2; D gene unclear. The material sequenced was CD8+ T cells sorted from blood. The source of this sequence is a human donor in good health. This CDR3 is CSVPGSGKDGYTF. CDR3 nucleotides: TGCAGCGTCCCTGGGTCCGGGAAGGATGGCTACACCTTC.